Shown below are 12 T cell receptor beta chains from a single sample sequenced in a study of vaccination effects on CD4 cells after COVID-19. Peptide-pool stimulation followed by sequencing identified expanded antigen-specific CD4+ clonotypes in the ViraFEST assay. Around day 10 of culture, CD4+ T cells were separated out. Vaccine recipients had no previous SARS-CoV-2 infection; their nucleocapsid antibodies were negative. Their cognate antigens are unknown. Using immunoSEQ multiplex PCR, the repertoire was profiled, and TCRdb retains in-frame clones only, with some absent. The sample yields 20,000 to 25,000 clones, 60% to 70% seen once. The input for sequencing was CD4+ T cells from PBMCs cultured with HCoV-NL63 spike peptides, taken before COVID-19 vaccination. All receptors come from a human donor who received a COVID-19 vaccine.

J is TRBJ1-2 and V is TRBV19; 8 bases are a match to TRBD1. V was pared by 4 bases and J by 7 bases, with 11 bases of the junction left unmatched. CDR1 LNHDA and CDR2 SQIVND come from the germline V gene (reference sequence). The CDR3 totals 15 residues. As DNA, the CDR3 is TGTGCCAGTAGTACCGGACAGGGTGATTGGGGTGGCTACACCTTC. Its translation is CASSTGQGDWGGYTF.

The CDR3 region is CASSYPTRTEAFF. For the CDR3, the DNA is TGTGCCAGCAGTTACCCGACACGAACTGAAGCTTTCTTT. This chain uses TRBV6-5 with TRBJ1-1, with D unresolved. V lost 2 bases, J lost 5 bases, and 9 bases lay in between. There are 13 residues in the CDR3. Germline CDR1 reads MNHEY; CDR2 reads SVGAGI.

As regards this clone: The sample has other DNA sequences that encode this CDR3 too. The chain uses TRBV3-1 (or the pseudogene TRBV3-2) and TRBJ2-7; a possible D gene is TRBD2 (6 bases). This CDR3 contains 14 residues. Between the trimmed V and J ends, which lost 0 bases and 0 bases, there was a span of 6 bases. Germline-derived CDR1 and CDR2 are LGHDT and YNNKEL (reference sequence). The CDR3 loop is CASSQEGGSYEQYF. CDR3 in DNA: TGTGCCAGCAGCCAAGAGGGGGGCTCCTACGAGCAGTACTTC.

This clone was counted a few times. The chain has TRBV19 and TRBJ1-2; a weak D match, TRBD1 (5 bases). V was pared by 3 bases and J by 3 bases, with 14 bases between. CDR3 size: 15 residues. CDR1 LNHDA and CDR2 SQIVND come from the germline V gene (reference sequence). The chain's CDR3 is CASSMYSGRDYGYTF. In DNA, the CDR3 is TGTGCCAGTAGTATGTATTCGGGGCGCGACTATGGCTACACCTTC.

The genes are TRBV6-4 and TRBJ1-6; D is unresolved. V was pared by 5 bases and J by 6 bases, with 11 bases between. Germline V gene lookup returns CDR1 MRHNA and CDR2 SNTAGT. The CDR3 consists of 14 residues. This CDR3 is CASSKEAVNSPLHF. The CDR3 region has the DNA TGTGCCAGCAGTAAAGAGGCCGTTAATTCACCCCTCCACTTT.

The genes are TRBV9 and TRBJ1-4; weak D call: TRBD1 (5 bases). Germline V gives CDR1 SGDLS, CDR2 YYNGEE. V was pared by 3 bases and J by 5 bases, with 14 bases between. This CDR3 spans 15 amino acids. The CDR3 bases are TGTGCCAGCAGCGCACAGGCTGGGGAGAATGAAAAACTGTTTTTT. This gives the protein CASSAQAGENEKLFF.

The chain couples TRBV5-3 to TRBJ2-5; D possibly corresponds to TRBD2 (6 bases). TRBV5-3 is annotated as an ORF whose role is uncertain. V was shortened by 4 bases and J by 4 bases, with 14 bases between the two germline ends. The CDR3 consists of 14 residues. The CDR3 DNA reads TGTGCCAGAAGCAGAAGCCTAGCGTCAGAGACCCAGTACTTC. It translates to CARSRSLASETQYF.

The CDR3 loop is CASSELLRRGSGELFF. CDR3 bases: TGCGCCAGCAGTGAGTTGTTGAGACGTGGGTCCGGGGAGCTGTTTTTT. The gene calls are TRBV10-2 and TRBJ2-2; D unresolved. Germline CDR1 reads WSHSY; CDR2 reads SAAADI. The V and J ends lost 1 base and 6 bases respectively, with 15 bases between them. The CDR3 is 16 amino acids.

This chain connects TRBV6-6 to TRBJ2-1, with 7 bases fitting TRBD2. J gave up 4 bases and V 8 bases, and 5 bases lay outside the gene matches. Germline values: CDR1 MNHNY, CDR2 SVGAGI (reference sequence). The CDR3 extends over 13 amino acids. For the CDR3, the DNA is TGTGCCAGCGGGCTAGCGGCTTACAATGAGCAGTTCTTC. Translation gives CASGLAAYNEQFF.

The chain recombines TRBV19 with TRBJ1-2, with 7 bases aligning to TRBD1. The J segment lost 4 bases and the V segment lost 4 bases, leaving 12 bases of the junction unmatched. Germline lookup yields CDR1 LNHDA and CDR2 SQIVND (reference sequence). The CDR3 is 16 residues long. The CDR3 DNA reads TGTGCCAGTAGTAAAAATGCCGGGACAGACACCTATGGCTACACCTTC. Translated, it gives CASSKNAGTDTYGYTF.

This clone showed up just once. CDR3 sequence reads: CASSELASGANVLTF. The DNA of the CDR3 is TGCGCCAGCAGTGAGTTGGCCTCTGGGGCCAACGTCCTGACTTTC. The chain joins TRBV10-1 to TRBJ2-6; D call uncertain. Deletions cut 1 base from V and 0 bases from J, with 4 bases between. The CDR3 runs 15 residues. CDR1 is WNHNN, CDR2 SYGVQD, per germline (reference sequence).

The rearrangement links TRBV4-2 to TRBJ2-3, with a weak D call TRBD2 (6 bases). This CDR3 is 14 amino acids long. In germline, CDR1 is LGHNA, CDR2 YNFKEQ. Deletions cut 0 bases from V and 4 bases from J, with 8 bases between. CDR3: CASSQDIAADTQYF. CDR3 bases: TGTGCCAGCAGCCAAGATATAGCGGCAGATACGCAGTATTTT.